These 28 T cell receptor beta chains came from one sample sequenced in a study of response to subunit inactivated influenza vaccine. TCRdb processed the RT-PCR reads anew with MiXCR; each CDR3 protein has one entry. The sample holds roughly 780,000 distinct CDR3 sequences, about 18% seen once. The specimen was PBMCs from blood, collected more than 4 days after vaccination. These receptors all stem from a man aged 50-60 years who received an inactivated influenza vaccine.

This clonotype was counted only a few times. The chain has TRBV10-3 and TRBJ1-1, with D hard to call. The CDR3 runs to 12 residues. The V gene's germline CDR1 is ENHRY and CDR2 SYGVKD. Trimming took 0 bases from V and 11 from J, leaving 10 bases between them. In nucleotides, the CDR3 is TGTGCCATCAGTGAGTCTTACGGGAACGCTTTCTTT. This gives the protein CAISESYGNAFF.

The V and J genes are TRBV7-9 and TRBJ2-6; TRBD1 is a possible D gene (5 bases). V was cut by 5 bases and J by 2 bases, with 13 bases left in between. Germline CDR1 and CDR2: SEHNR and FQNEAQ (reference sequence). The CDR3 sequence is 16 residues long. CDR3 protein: CASSPGSGTGANVLTF. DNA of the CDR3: TGTGCCAGCAGCCCAGGGTCAGGAACTGGGGCCAACGTCCTGACTTTC.

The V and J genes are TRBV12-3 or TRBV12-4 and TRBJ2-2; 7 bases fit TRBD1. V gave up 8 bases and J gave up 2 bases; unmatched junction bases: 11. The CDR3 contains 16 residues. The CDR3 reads CASDGGQMVNTGELFF. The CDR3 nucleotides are TGTGCCAGCGATGGGGGACAGATGGTTAACACCGGGGAGCTGTTTTTT.

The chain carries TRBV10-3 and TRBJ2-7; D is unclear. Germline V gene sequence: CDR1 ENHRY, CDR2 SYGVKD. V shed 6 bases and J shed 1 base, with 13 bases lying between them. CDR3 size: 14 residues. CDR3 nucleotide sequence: TGTGCCATCAGGGAAGGTGAACTATCCTACGAGCAGTACTTC. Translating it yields CAIREGELSYEQYF.

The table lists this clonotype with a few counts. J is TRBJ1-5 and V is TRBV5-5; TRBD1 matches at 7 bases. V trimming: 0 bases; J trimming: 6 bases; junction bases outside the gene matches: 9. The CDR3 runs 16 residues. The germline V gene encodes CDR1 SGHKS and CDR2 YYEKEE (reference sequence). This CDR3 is CASSLEGWRGPQPQHF. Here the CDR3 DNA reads TGTGCCAGCAGCTTGGAGGGGTGGAGGGGGCCTCAGCCCCAGCATTTT.

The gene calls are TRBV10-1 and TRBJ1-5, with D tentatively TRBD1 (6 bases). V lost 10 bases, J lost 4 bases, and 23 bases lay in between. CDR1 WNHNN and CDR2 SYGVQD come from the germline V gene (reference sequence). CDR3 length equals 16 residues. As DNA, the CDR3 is TGCGCCAACCTCCTCGAAGAGGGGGAATCTAATCAGCCCCAGCATTTT. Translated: CANLLEEGESNQPQHF.

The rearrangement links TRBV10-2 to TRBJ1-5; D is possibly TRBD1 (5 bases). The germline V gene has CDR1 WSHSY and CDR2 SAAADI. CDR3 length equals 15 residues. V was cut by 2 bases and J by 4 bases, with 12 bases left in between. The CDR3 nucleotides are TGCGCCAGCAGTGAGGGGTGGGGGGGAAATCAGCCCCAGCATTTT. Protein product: CASSEGWGGNQPQHF.

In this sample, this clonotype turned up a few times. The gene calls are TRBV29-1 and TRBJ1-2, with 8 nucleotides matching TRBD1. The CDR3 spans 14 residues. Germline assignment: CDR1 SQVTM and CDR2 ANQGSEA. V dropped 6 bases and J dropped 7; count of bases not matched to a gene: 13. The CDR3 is CSVERDRFFSGYTF. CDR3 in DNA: TGCAGCGTGGAACGGGACAGGTTTTTTTCTGGCTACACCTTC.

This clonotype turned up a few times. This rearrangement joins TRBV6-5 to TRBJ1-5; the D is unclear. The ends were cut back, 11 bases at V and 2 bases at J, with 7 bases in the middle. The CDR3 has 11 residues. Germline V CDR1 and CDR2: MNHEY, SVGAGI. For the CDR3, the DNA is TGTGCCTCAGGCGGCAATCAGCCCCAGCATTTT. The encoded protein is CASGGNQPQHF.

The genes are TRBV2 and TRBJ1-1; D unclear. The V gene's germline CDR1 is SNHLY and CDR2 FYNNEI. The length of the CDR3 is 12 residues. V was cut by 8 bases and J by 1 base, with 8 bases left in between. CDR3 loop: CASERWNTEAFF. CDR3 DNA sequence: TGTGCCAGCGAAAGGTGGAACACTGAAGCTTTCTTT.

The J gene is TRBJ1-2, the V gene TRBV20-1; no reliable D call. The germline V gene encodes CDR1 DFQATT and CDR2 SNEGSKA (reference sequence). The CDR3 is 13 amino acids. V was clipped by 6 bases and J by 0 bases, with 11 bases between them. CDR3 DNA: TGCAGTGCCCGAACACCGGCTAACTATGGCTACACCTTC. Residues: CSARTPANYGYTF.

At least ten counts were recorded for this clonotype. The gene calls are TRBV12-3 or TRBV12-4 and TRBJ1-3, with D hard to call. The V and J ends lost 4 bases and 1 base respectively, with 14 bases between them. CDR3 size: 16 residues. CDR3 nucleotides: TGTGCCAGCAGTTCCCCGTGGAGCGTTTCTGGAAACACCATATATTTT. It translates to CASSSPWSVSGNTIYF.

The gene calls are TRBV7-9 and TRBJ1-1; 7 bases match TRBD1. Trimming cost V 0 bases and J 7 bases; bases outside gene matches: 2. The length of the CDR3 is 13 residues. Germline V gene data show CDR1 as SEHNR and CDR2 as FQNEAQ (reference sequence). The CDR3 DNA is TGTGCCAGCAGCTTAGCGGGACAGTTTGAAGCTTTCTTT. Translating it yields CASSLAGQFEAFF. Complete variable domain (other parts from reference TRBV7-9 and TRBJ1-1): DTGVSQNPRHKITKRGQNVTFRCDPISEHNRLYWYRQTLGQGPEFLTYFQNEAQLEKSRLLSDRFSAERPKGSFSTLEIQRTEQGDSAMYLCASSLAGQFEAFFGQGTRLTVV.

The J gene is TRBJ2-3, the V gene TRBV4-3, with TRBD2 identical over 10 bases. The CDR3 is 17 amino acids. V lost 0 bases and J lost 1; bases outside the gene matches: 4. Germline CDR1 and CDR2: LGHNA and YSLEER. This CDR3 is CASSQDVLAGGTDTQYF. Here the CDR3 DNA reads TGCGCCAGCAGCCAAGATGTGCTAGCGGGGGGCACAGATACGCAGTATTTT.

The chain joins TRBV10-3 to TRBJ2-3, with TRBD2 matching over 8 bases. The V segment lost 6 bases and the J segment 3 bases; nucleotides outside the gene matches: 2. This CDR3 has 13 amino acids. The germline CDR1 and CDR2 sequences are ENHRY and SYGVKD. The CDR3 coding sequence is TGTGCCATCAGCTCTAGCGGGACAGATACGCAGTATTTT. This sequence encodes CAISSSGTDTQYF.

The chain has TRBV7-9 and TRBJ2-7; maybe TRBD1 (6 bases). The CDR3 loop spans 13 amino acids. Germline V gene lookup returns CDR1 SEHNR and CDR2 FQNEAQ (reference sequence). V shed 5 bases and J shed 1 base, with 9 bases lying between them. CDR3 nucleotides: TGTGCCAGCAGCGAGGACAGTTCCTACGAGCAGTACTTC. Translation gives CASSEDSSYEQYF.

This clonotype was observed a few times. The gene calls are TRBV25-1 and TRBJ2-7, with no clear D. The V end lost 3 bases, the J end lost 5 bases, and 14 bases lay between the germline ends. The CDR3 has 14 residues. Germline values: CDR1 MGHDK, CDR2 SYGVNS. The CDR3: CASSDGFPGHEQYF. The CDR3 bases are TGTGCCAGCAGTGACGGGTTCCCTGGCCACGAGCAGTACTTC.

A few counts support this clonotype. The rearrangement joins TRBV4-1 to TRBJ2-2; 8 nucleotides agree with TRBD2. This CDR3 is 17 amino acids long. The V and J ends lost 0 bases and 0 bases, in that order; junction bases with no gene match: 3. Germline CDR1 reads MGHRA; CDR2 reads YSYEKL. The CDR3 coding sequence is TGCGCCAGCAGCCAAGATCCCGGGGGGGCGAACACCGGGGAGCTGTTTTTT. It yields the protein CASSQDPGGANTGELFF.

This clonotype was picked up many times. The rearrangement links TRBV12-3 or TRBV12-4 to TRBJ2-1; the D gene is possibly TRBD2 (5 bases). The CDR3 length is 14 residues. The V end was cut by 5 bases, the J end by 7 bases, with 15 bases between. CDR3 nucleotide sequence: TGTGCCAGCAGTACCGAGGGTAGGTGGAATGAGCAGTTCTTC. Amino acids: CASSTEGRWNEQFF.

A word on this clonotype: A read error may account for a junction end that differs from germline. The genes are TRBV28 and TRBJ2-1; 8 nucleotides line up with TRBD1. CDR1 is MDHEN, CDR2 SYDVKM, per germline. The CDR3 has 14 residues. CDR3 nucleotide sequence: TGTGCCAGCAGTTCCGGGACAGGCTTAGCCCGGAGGGTCTTC. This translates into CASSSGTGLARRVF.

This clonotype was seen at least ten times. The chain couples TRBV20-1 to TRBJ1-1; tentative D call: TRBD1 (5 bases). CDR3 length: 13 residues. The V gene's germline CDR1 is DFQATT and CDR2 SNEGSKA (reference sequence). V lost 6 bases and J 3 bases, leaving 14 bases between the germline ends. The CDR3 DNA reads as TGCAGTGCCCCGAAGGGCAGGGACACTGAAGCTTTCTTT. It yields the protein CSAPKGRDTEAFF.

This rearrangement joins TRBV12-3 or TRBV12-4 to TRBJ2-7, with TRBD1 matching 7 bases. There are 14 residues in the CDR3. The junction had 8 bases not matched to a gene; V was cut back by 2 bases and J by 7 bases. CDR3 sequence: CASSLSSGGREQYF. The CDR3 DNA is TGTGCCAGCAGTTTAAGCTCAGGGGGTCGGGAGCAGTACTTC.

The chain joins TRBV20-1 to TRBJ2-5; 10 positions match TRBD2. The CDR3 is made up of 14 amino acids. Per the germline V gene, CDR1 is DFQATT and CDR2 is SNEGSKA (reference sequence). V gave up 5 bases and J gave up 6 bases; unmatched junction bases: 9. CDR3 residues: CSAGAGGQMKTQYF. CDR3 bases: TGCAGTGCTGGAGCGGGGGGGCAAATGAAGACCCAGTACTTC.

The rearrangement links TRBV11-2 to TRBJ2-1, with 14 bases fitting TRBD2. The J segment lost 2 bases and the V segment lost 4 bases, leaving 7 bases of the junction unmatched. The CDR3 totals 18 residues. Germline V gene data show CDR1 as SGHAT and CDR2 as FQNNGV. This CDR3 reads CASSSGTSGSTAYNEQFF. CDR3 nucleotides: TGTGCCAGCAGCTCGGGGACTAGCGGGAGTACCGCCTACAATGAGCAGTTCTTC.

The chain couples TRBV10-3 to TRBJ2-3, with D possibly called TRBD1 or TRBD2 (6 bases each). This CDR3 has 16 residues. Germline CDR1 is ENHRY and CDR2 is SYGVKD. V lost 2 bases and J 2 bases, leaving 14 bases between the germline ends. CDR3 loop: CAISEMGGRVTDTQYF. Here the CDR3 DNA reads TGTGCCATCAGTGAGATGGGGGGCCGGGTCACAGATACGCAGTATTTT.

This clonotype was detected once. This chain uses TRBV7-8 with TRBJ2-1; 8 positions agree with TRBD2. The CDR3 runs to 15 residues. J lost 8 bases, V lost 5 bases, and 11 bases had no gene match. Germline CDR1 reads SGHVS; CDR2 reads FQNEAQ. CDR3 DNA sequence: TGTGCCAGCAGCCGACGGGGGGGCAAAGCGTATGAGCAGTTCTTC. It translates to CASSRRGGKAYEQFF.

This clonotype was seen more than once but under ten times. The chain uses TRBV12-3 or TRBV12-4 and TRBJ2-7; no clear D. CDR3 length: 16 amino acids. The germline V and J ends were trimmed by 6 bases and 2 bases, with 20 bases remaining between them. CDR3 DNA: TGTGCCAGCAGCCGTAGGGCGGCTTTAGGGACCTACGAGCAGTACTTC. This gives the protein CASSRRAALGTYEQYF.

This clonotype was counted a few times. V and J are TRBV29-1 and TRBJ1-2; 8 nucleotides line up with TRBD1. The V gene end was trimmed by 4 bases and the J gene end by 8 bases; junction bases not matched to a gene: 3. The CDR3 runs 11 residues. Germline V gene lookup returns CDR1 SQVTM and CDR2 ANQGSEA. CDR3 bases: TGCAGCGTTGCGGACAGGGAAGGCTACACCTTC. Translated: CSVADREGYTF.